Listed here are 28 T cell receptor beta chains from one sample, sequenced in a study of cytomegalovirus exposure and HLA in healthy donors. Amplification used 60 Vbeta primers and 13 Jbeta primers. The assay was immunoSEQ multiplex PCR, and TCRdb's table has in-frame clones only and misses some. The data include about 140,000 clones; the top ten clones carry about 2.2%. Sequenced material: PBMCs. The source is a woman under 30 in good health and CMV-seronegative.

The chain has TRBV30 and TRBJ2-3; D is perhaps TRBD1 (5 bases). CDR1 is GTSNPN, CDR2 SVGIG, per germline (reference sequence). The CDR3 sequence is 13 residues long. V lost 4 bases, J lost 4 bases, and 12 bases lay in between. CDR3 region: CAWNLGAADTQYF. The CDR3 DNA sequence: TGTGCCTGGAACCTTGGGGCGGCAGATACGCAGTATTTT.

This chain links TRBV28 with TRBJ2-1, with TRBD2 matching 7 bases. CDR3 length: 13 residues. J lost 8 bases, V lost 2 bases, and 3 bases had no gene match. Germline loops: CDR1 MDHEN, CDR2 SYDVKM. This CDR3 is CASSLAGDDEQFF. In DNA form, the CDR3 reads TGTGCCAGCAGTTTAGCGGGGGACGATGAGCAGTTCTTC.

The genes are TRBV5-8 and TRBJ2-2, with TRBD2 matching over 13 bases. The germline V gene has CDR1 SGHTS and CDR2 YDEGEE. V shed 0 bases and J 4 bases; nucleotides not matched to a gene: 9. CDR3 length: 19 amino acids. The CDR3 here is CASSLVGLAGEWGTGELFF. CDR3 DNA sequence: TGTGCCAGCAGCTTGGTTGGACTAGCGGGAGAGTGGGGCACCGGGGAGCTGTTTTTT.

The chain uses TRBV5-4 and TRBJ2-2; D is ambiguous. Germline values: CDR1 SGHNT, CDR2 YYREEE (reference sequence). CDR3 length: 14 amino acids. V was cut by 1 base and J by 5 bases, with 9 bases left in between. CDR3 amino acids: CASSLPRMTGELFF. The DNA of the CDR3 is TGTGCCAGCAGCTTGCCTAGGATGACCGGGGAGCTGTTTTTT. Full variable domain (outside the CDR3, taken from reference TRBV5-4 and TRBJ2-2): ETGVTQSPTHLIKTRGQQVTLRCSSQSGHNTVSWYQQALGQGPQFIFQYYREEENGRGNFPPRFSGLQFPNYSSELNVNALELDDSALYLCASSLPRMTGELFFGEGSRLTVL.

The chain joins TRBV6-1 to TRBJ2-3; D gene ambiguous. Germline CDR1 reads MNHNS; CDR2 reads SASEGT. The CDR3 is 14 residues long. V was pared by 6 bases and J by 2 bases, with 12 bases between. CDR3 nucleotide sequence: TGTGCCAGCAGGGTATACAGAGACACAGATACGCAGTATTTT. Protein product: CASRVYRDTDTQYF.

The chain is built from TRBV29-1 and TRBJ1-5; D unclear. This CDR3 is built from 14 residues. Between the trimmed V and J ends, which lost 4 bases and 3 bases, there was a span of 13 bases. Per germline, CDR1 SQVTM and CDR2 ANQGSEA. CDR3: CSVALTVANQPQHF. The CDR3 DNA sequence: TGCAGCGTTGCCTTGACTGTGGCCAATCAGCCCCAGCATTTT.

J is TRBJ2-5 and V is TRBV6-6; D perhaps matches TRBD1 (6 bases). In germline, CDR1 is MNHNY, CDR2 SVGAGI (reference sequence). CDR3 length: 13 residues. V was clipped by 5 bases and J by 1 base, with 8 bases between them. The CDR3 loop is CASSRDIQETQYF. CDR3 in DNA: TGTGCCAGCAGTAGGGACATCCAAGAGACCCAGTACTTC.

The gene calls are TRBV28 and TRBJ2-3; D unresolved. This CDR3 spans 15 amino acids. The V end was cut by 2 bases, the J end by 6 bases, with 15 bases between. Per the germline V gene, CDR1 is MDHEN and CDR2 is SYDVKM. The CDR3 region is CASSLGSQELDTQYF. CDR3 coding DNA: TGTGCCAGCAGTTTAGGATCGCAGGAACTTGATACGCAGTATTTT.

V gene TRBV18 combines with J gene TRBJ2-1; D is possibly TRBD1 (6 bases). The CDR3 sequence is 14 residues long. With 2 bases removed from V and 5 bases from J, the gap between germline ends came to 10 bases. Germline CDR1 and CDR2: KGHSH and LQKENI. The CDR3 sequence: CASSPMTGDNEQFF. The CDR3 nucleotides read TGTGCCAGCTCACCAATGACAGGAGACAATGAGCAGTTCTTC. Complete variable domain (other parts from reference TRBV18 and TRBJ2-1): NAGVMQNPRHLVRRRGQEARLRCSPMKGHSHVYWYRQLPEEGLKFMVYLQKENIIDESGMPKERFSAEFPKEGPSILRIQQVVRGDSAAYFCASSPMTGDNEQFFGPGTRLTVL.

The genes are TRBV6-6 and TRBJ1-3, with D unresolved. Germline CDR1 is MNHNY and CDR2 is SVGAGI (reference sequence). The ends were cut back, 1 base at V and 0 bases at J, with 4 bases in the middle. The CDR3 consists of 14 residues. CDR3 DNA sequence: TGTGCCAGCAGTTACTTGAGCTCTGGAAACACCATATATTTT. It translates to CASSYLSSGNTIYF.

This chain joins TRBV5-6 and TRBJ1-2; D uncertain. Germline CDR1 is SGHDT and CDR2 is YYEEEE. The CDR3 sequence is 15 residues long. The ends were cut back, 0 bases at V and 3 bases at J, with 12 bases in the middle. This CDR3 reads CASSLGAELYYGYTF. Written as DNA, the CDR3 is TGTGCCAGCAGCTTGGGGGCAGAGCTATACTATGGCTACACCTTC.

This chain uses TRBV13 with TRBJ2-3, with 8 nucleotides matching TRBD2. The CDR3 totals 15 residues. Germline V CDR1 and CDR2: PRHDT, FYEKMQ (reference sequence). Germline trimming cut 5 bases from V and 1 base from J; bases unmatched to any gene: 5. CDR3 region: CASSTPGLGTDTQYF. The CDR3 nucleotides read TGTGCCAGCAGCACCCCGGGACTAGGCACAGATACGCAGTATTTT.

The genes are TRBV7-2 and TRBJ1-1; D is unresolved. The V and J ends lost 1 base and 0 bases respectively, with 9 bases between them. CDR3 length equals 15 residues. Germline V CDR1 and CDR2: SGHTA, FQGNSA. The CDR3 reads CASSLVPSMNTEAFF. In DNA, the CDR3 is TGTGCCAGCAGCTTAGTCCCTAGTATGAACACTGAAGCTTTCTTT.

V and J are TRBV5-1 and TRBJ2-2, with D perhaps matching TRBD1 (5 bases). The V gene's germline CDR1 is SGHRS and CDR2 YFSETQ. Deletions cut 2 bases from V and 4 bases from J, with 6 bases between. The CDR3 is 13 amino acids. As DNA, the CDR3 is TGCGCCAGCAGCTTTCAGGGCACCGGGGAGCTGTTTTTT. Its protein is CASSFQGTGELFF.

The chain employs TRBV13 and TRBJ1-4; maybe TRBD1 (5 bases). This CDR3 region has 14 residues. Trimming removed 6 bases from V and 7 bases from J, with 15 bases in between. The germline V gene encodes CDR1 PRHDT and CDR2 FYEKMQ (reference sequence). The CDR3 loop reads CASSSDVRGEKLFF. In DNA form, the CDR3 reads TGTGCCAGCAGTTCGGACGTAAGGGGTGAAAAACTGTTTTTT.

The gene calls are TRBV7-2 and TRBJ2-1, with 9 bases matching TRBD2. With V trimmed by 2 bases and J by 0 bases, 5 bases remained unmatched. Germline loops: CDR1 SGHTA, CDR2 FQGNSA. CDR3 size: 17 residues. CDR3 bases: TGTGCCAGCAGCTTACAGCTAGCGGGGAGCTCCTACAATGAGCAGTTCTTC. Amino acids: CASSLQLAGSSYNEQFF.

The chain carries TRBV11-2 and TRBJ2-4; weak D call: TRBD2 (5 bases). The V end was cut by 7 bases, the J end by 8 bases, with 12 bases between. Germline values: CDR1 SGHAT, CDR2 FQNNGV. This CDR3 has 12 amino acids. The CDR3 DNA reads TGTGCCAGCACCTACCAGGAGGACATTCAGTACTTC. Protein product: CASTYQEDIQYF.

This rearrangement joins TRBV5-1 to TRBJ2-4; 10 positions agree with TRBD2. J lost 8 bases, V lost 1 base, and 9 bases had no gene match. The length of the CDR3 is 16 residues. CDR1 is SGHRS and CDR2 is YFSETQ in the germline V gene. The CDR3 sequence is CASSLIGGTSADIQYF. The CDR3 DNA follows: TGCGCCAGCAGCTTGATTGGTGGGACTAGCGCAGACATTCAGTACTTC.

V usage is TRBV28 and J usage is TRBJ1-1; D remains ambiguous. Between the trimmed V and J ends, which lost 3 bases and 0 bases, there was a span of 8 bases. The CDR3 length is 14 residues. CDR1 MDHEN and CDR2 SYDVKM come from the germline V gene. CDR3 in amino acids: CASSLGSMNTEAFF. In DNA form, the CDR3 reads TGTGCCAGCAGTTTGGGCAGTATGAACACTGAAGCTTTCTTT.

The chain employs TRBV30 and TRBJ2-7; D is uncertain. V was cut by 2 bases and J by 2 bases, with 10 bases left in between. The CDR3 is made up of 13 amino acids. Per germline, CDR1 GTSNPN and CDR2 SVGIG (reference sequence). The CDR3 protein is CAWSRGWTYEQYF. CDR3 DNA: TGTGCCTGGAGTAGAGGCTGGACCTACGAGCAGTACTTC.

With regard to this clone: The junction shows a germline mismatch at one end, possibly a read error. The rearrangement links TRBV5-1 to TRBJ2-2; possibly TRBD2 for D (5 bases). CDR1 is SGHRS and CDR2 is YFSETQ in the germline V gene. The CDR3 length is 15 residues. CDR3 DNA: TGCGCCAGCAGCCCGCGTGGAATTGGCACCGGGGAGTTGTTTTTT. Encoded protein: CASSPRGIGTGELFF.

This rearrangement joins TRBV4-1 to TRBJ2-7; D unclear. V was cut by 1 base and J by 4 bases, with 8 bases left in between. From germline, CDR1 is MGHRA and CDR2 YSYEKL. This CDR3 spans 13 amino acids. Here the CDR3 reads CASSQGLDYEQYF. The CDR3 DNA sequence: TGCGCCAGCAGCCAAGGGCTTGATTACGAGCAGTACTTC.

This sequence joins TRBV28 and TRBJ2-1, with TRBD1 matching over 8 bases. Germline V gives CDR1 MDHEN, CDR2 SYDVKM. This CDR3 spans 16 amino acids. J lost 8 bases, V lost 6 bases, and 15 bases had no gene match. In DNA, the CDR3 is TGTGCCAGCAGGGGGCCCGCAGCAGGGGGCTTTGATGAGCAGTTCTTC. It translates to CASRGPAAGGFDEQFF.

The chain joins TRBV7-9 to TRBJ1-1; D is perhaps TRBD1 (6 bases). Germline V gene data show CDR1 as SEHNR and CDR2 as FQNEAQ (reference sequence). The V and J ends lost 5 bases and 1 base respectively, with 14 bases between them. The CDR3 length is 15 residues. CDR3 DNA: TGTGCCAGCAGCCCCCCGGGACAAGCGAACACTGAAGCTTTCTTT. Translation: CASSPPGQANTEAFF.

V usage is TRBV5-4 and J usage is TRBJ2-3, with 8 bases lining up with TRBD2. CDR1 SGHNT and CDR2 YYREEE come from the germline V gene (reference sequence). There are 17 residues in the CDR3. V dropped 1 base and J dropped 0; count of bases not matched to a gene: 7. CDR3 region: CASSLPLAGISTDTQYF. Written as DNA, the CDR3 is TGTGCCAGCAGCTTGCCGTTAGCGGGAATTAGCACAGATACGCAGTATTTT.

V and J are TRBV6-5 and TRBJ1-1; D is uncertain. Germline values: CDR1 MNHEY, CDR2 SVGAGI. V lost 5 bases and J lost 5, with 12 bases in between. CDR3 length: 13 amino acids. The CDR3 DNA reads TGTGCCAGCAGTCCTCGAGAGTCAACTGAAGCTTTCTTT. Amino acids: CASSPRESTEAFF.

The chain employs TRBV6-5 and TRBJ1-5; D is ambiguous. The ends were cut back, 0 bases at V and 6 bases at J, with 6 bases in the middle. Germline V gives CDR1 MNHEY, CDR2 SVGAGI. This CDR3 is built from 13 residues. Here the CDR3 DNA reads TGTGCCAGCAGTTACTCCGAGATTCAGCCCCAGCATTTT. As protein: CASSYSEIQPQHF.

With regard to this clone: The same CDR3 can be traced to other DNA sequences in this sample. V usage is TRBV6-5 and J usage is TRBJ2-7, with TRBD1 identical over 9 bases. CDR3 length equals 14 residues. V lost 0 bases and J lost 4; bases outside the gene matches: 1. The germline gives CDR1 MNHEY, CDR2 SVGAGI. The CDR3 loop reads CASSYSGTGYEQYF. Written as DNA, the CDR3 is TGTGCCAGCAGTTACTCAGGGACAGGGTACGAGCAGTACTTC.